The clone carrying this TCR beta chain was seen just once. Baseline was the first blood sampling point, followed by cycle 4 day 1 and cycle 7 day 1. Profiling relied on immunoSEQ multiplex PCR, and the TCRdb table lists in-frame clones only, not all of them. The sample contains nearly 60,000 clones, roughly four fifths of which appear only once. This entry belongs to a study of OX40 agonist ivuxolimab in advanced cancers. Sequencing was performed on CD4+ or CD8+ T cells sorted from blood, taken in a trial of the OX40 agonist ivuxolimab. The clonotype comes from an adult with an advanced solid tumor such as melanoma, head and neck, liver or kidney cancer.

The CDR3 DNA follows: TGTGCCATCAGTGAAGACAGCACTTCCTACGAGCAGTACTTC. Translating gives CAISEDSTSYEQYF. The chain carries TRBV10-3 and TRBJ2-7; perhaps TRBD1 as D (5 bases). V was trimmed by 3 bases and J by 1 base, leaving 10 bases between them. The CDR3 runs 14 residues. The germline gives CDR1 ENHRY, CDR2 SYGVKD.